The 26 T cell receptor beta chains below come from one sample, sequenced in a study of T cells after yellow fever vaccination. TCRdb re-derived calls from the 5' RACE reads in MiXCR, one entry per CDR3 protein. The sample includes 340,000 or so distinct CDR3 sequences, around 12% of them seen just once. Material: CD4+ T cells sorted from PBMCs, obtained 15 days after the yellow fever booster vaccination. These receptors were obtained from a young man who received the YFV17D yellow fever vaccine.

The chain carries TRBV10-3 and TRBJ1-2, with D uncertain. V was clipped by 2 bases and J by 6 bases, with 19 bases between them. This CDR3 comprises 16 residues. Per the germline V gene, CDR1 is ENHRY and CDR2 is SYGVKD. The CDR3 nucleotides are TGTGCCATCAGTGAGGGTCAGGATGTTAGTATTCATGGCTACACCTTC. It encodes CAISEGQDVSIHGYTF.

This clonotype was detected only a few times. The chain has TRBV10-3 and TRBJ2-3, with TRBD2 matching 7 bases. CDR1 is ENHRY and CDR2 is SYGVKD in the germline V gene. The CDR3 is 15 residues long. Trimming took 2 bases from V and 1 from J; bases not matched to a gene: 3. The CDR3 nucleotides are TGTGCCATCAGTGAGCGGGGGGAGGGCACAGATACGCAGTATTTT. Translating it yields CAISERGEGTDTQYF.

This sequence joins TRBV29-1 and TRBJ2-1, with 10 bases fitting TRBD2. Looked up from germline, CDR1 is SQVTM and CDR2 is ANQGSEA. This CDR3 comprises 14 residues. Trimming at V came to 4 bases and at J to 4 bases, leaving 4 bases not matched to a gene. The CDR3 sequence is CSVAVSGGYNEQFF. For the CDR3, the DNA is TGCAGCGTTGCGGTTAGCGGGGGGTACAATGAGCAGTTCTTC.

Here the CDR3 reads CASSVDGGRDTEAFF. CDR3 in DNA: TGTGCCAGCAGCGTAGATGGCGGACGGGACACTGAAGCTTTCTTT. The chain has TRBV9 and TRBJ1-1; D gene ambiguous. The CDR3 sequence is 15 residues long. In germline, CDR1 is SGDLS, CDR2 YYNGEE. Trimming left V 0 bases short and J 3 bases short, with 12 bases between.

In its sample, this clonotype was seen many times. This rearrangement joins TRBV6-5 to TRBJ2-3, with D perhaps matching TRBD2 (5 bases). CDR3 length: 15 amino acids. Looked up from germline, CDR1 is MNHEY and CDR2 is SVGAGI. The V end lost 2 bases, the J end lost 3 bases, and 12 bases lay between the germline ends. CDR3 amino acids: CASSYRRVGTDTQYF. DNA of the CDR3: TGTGCCAGCAGTTACCGGCGGGTAGGGACAGATACGCAGTATTTT.

The chain carries TRBV6-2 or TRBV6-3 and TRBJ2-4; D is perhaps TRBD2 (6 bases). The CDR3 extends over 19 amino acids. Deletions cut 8 bases from V and 0 bases from J, with 26 bases between. CDR1 is MNHEY, CDR2 SVGEGT, per germline. The chain's CDR3 is CASQANGFGGTGAKNIQYF. CDR3 coding DNA: TGTGCCAGCCAAGCAAATGGGTTTGGAGGGACTGGAGCCAAAAACATTCAGTACTTC.

The rearrangement links TRBV21-1 to TRBJ2-4; the table's D gene call, TRBD2, was not cross checked with the DNA. TRBV21-1 is labeled a pseudogene. The CDR3 contains 14 residues. The CDR3 DNA follows: TGTGCCAGGAGGCGGGTCGAGGCCAAAAACATTCAGTACTTC. Translation gives CARRRVEAKNIQYF.

This clonotype was counted between two and nine times. The CDR3 spells CASIPGDRANTEAFF. The CDR3 DNA follows: TGCGCCAGCATCCCCGGGGACAGGGCCAACACTGAAGCTTTCTTT. This chain uses TRBV5-1 with TRBJ1-1, with TRBD1 matching 9 bases. CDR1 is SGHRS, CDR2 YFSETQ, per germline. V lost 6 bases and J lost 2; bases outside the gene matches: 8. This CDR3 is 15 amino acids long.

This clonotype came up a few times. The rearrangement links TRBV28 to TRBJ2-5, with D perhaps matching TRBD1 or TRBD2 (5 bases each). Germline V gene lookup returns CDR1 MDHEN and CDR2 SYDVKM. CDR3 length: 17 amino acids. Trimming removed 2 bases at V and 2 bases at J, with 18 bases between. CDR3 bases: TGTGCCAGCAGTTTAGCGCTCCGGAGCTGGGGGCAAGAGACCCAGTACTTC. Translated, it gives CASSLALRSWGQETQYF.

In regard to this clonotype: The junction and the germline gene differ at one end; a read error may be behind it. This chain connects TRBV4-2 to TRBJ2-4; 10 nucleotides agree with TRBD2. The germline V gene has CDR1 LGHNA and CDR2 YNFKEQ. The CDR3 runs to 19 residues. CDR3 amino acids: CASSQDGIAGGLAKDIQYF. In nucleotides, the CDR3 is TGTGCCAGCAGCCAAGATGGAATAGCGGGGGGCTTAGCCAAAGACATTCAGTACTTC.

The V gene is TRBV12-3 or TRBV12-4, the J gene TRBJ2-3, with D perhaps TRBD1 or TRBD2 (6 bases each). The CDR3 consists of 14 residues. V was clipped by 6 bases and J by 5 bases, with 15 bases between them. The CDR3 bases are TGTGCCAGCAGACCGGGGGCCGGGGGAGATACGCAGTATTTT. It codes for CASRPGAGGDTQYF.

This clonotype was counted between two and nine times. The rearrangement uses TRBV7-3 and TRBJ2-3; maybe TRBD1 (6 bases). Germline lookup yields CDR1 SGHTA and CDR2 FQGTGA. V shed 5 bases and J shed 6 bases, with 12 bases lying between them. This CDR3 is 13 amino acids long. The CDR3 region has the DNA TGTGCCAGCAGCCCCCAGGGGCGGGATACGCAGTATTTT. It encodes CASSPQGRDTQYF.

This clonotype was recorded at least ten times. The chain has TRBV6-6 and TRBJ2-4; 9 bases fit TRBD2. Germline V gene data show CDR1 as MNHNY and CDR2 as SVGAGI (reference sequence). Trimming cost V 7 bases and J 6 bases; bases outside gene matches: 7. The CDR3 sequence is 14 residues long. The CDR3 DNA reads as TGTGCCAGCACGGTTAGCGGGGGACTAAACATTCAGTACTTC. Protein sequence: CASTVSGGLNIQYF.

The chain combines TRBV12-3 or TRBV12-4 with TRBJ1-1, with 10 bases lining up with TRBD1. The CDR3 is 14 amino acids. V gave up 6 bases and J gave up 3 bases; unmatched junction bases: 4. CDR3: CASSRQGAYTEAFF. CDR3 sequence (DNA): TGTGCCAGCAGCAGACAGGGGGCCTACACTGAAGCTTTCTTT.

This clonotype was counted between two and nine times. The chain links TRBV7-7 to TRBJ2-5; 7 positions agree with TRBD1. V shed 0 bases and J 5 bases; nucleotides not matched to a gene: 9. CDR3 length: 16 amino acids. Per germline, CDR1 SSHAT and CDR2 FNYEAQ (reference sequence). CDR3 amino acids: CASSLAPTGKGETQYF. CDR3 in DNA: TGTGCCAGCAGCTTAGCTCCGACAGGGAAAGGGGAGACCCAGTACTTC.

The J gene is TRBJ2-3, the V gene TRBV5-1; D call uncertain. V gave up 5 bases and J gave up 0 bases, with 7 bases separating them. Per the germline V gene, CDR1 is SGHRS and CDR2 is YFSETQ. This CDR3 region has 13 residues. In DNA, the CDR3 is TGCGCCAGCAGGACCTCTAGCACAGATACGCAGTATTTT. Translated: CASRTSSTDTQYF.

This clonotype was seen many times. The rearrangement uses TRBV2 and TRBJ1-6; D may be TRBD1 (5 bases). Germline CDR1 reads SNHLY; CDR2 reads FYNNEI. CDR3 length: 14 residues. V dropped 8 bases and J dropped 7 bases, with 15 bases sitting between them. The CDR3 DNA is TGTGCCAGCGGTTACCGGGACGGGAATTCACCCCTCCACTTT. This encodes CASGYRDGNSPLHF.

This clonotype is a singleton in its sample. The missing conserved phenylalanine or tryptophan at the end of this CDR3 makes a read error likely. The chain employs TRBV2 and TRBJ1-2; 10 bases match TRBD1. Looked up from germline, CDR1 is SNHLY and CDR2 is FYNNEI. The CDR3 is made up of 14 amino acids. V lost 9 bases, J lost 5 bases, and 9 bases stayed unmatched. The CDR3 region is CASSPGQGRYGYTS. The CDR3 region has the DNA TGTGCCAGTTCCCCGGGACAGGGGAGGTATGGCTACACCTCC.

This clonotype was counted ten times or more. V and J are TRBV5-1 and TRBJ2-3; the D is unclear. V gave up 0 bases and J gave up 2 bases, with 10 bases separating them. Germline loops: CDR1 SGHRS, CDR2 YFSETQ. The CDR3 runs 15 residues. The CDR3 nucleotides read TGCGCCAGCAGCTTGGTGGGCGGTTACACAGATACGCAGTATTTT. Translation: CASSLVGGYTDTQYF.

This clonotype was observed many times. The rearrangement joins TRBV6-5 to TRBJ2-7; D call uncertain. This CDR3 is 11 amino acids long. Germline CDR1 MNHEY, CDR2 SVGAGI. The V end was cut by 2 bases, the J end by 3 bases, with 2 bases between. The CDR3 DNA is TGTGCCAGCAGTTACAACTACGAGCAGTACTTC. Its protein is CASSYNYEQYF.

This clonotype was recorded a few times. The chain couples TRBV7-3 to TRBJ1-2, with 11 positions matching TRBD1. CDR1 and CDR2 from the germline V gene are SGHTA and FQGTGA. The CDR3 is made up of 15 amino acids. The V gene end was trimmed by 5 bases and the J gene end by 6 bases; junction bases not matched to a gene: 8. The CDR3 region is CASSPGQGAQNGYTF. The CDR3, as DNA: TGTGCCAGCAGCCCCGGACAGGGGGCGCAGAATGGCTACACCTTC. Supplemented by reference TRBV7-3 and TRBJ1-2, the full variable domain reads GAGVSQTPSNKVTEKGKYVELRCDPISGHTALYWYRQSLGQGPEFLIYFQGTGAADDSGLPNDRFFAVRPEGSVSTLKIQRTERGDSAVYLCASSPGQGAQNGYTFGSGTRLTVV.

This clonotype was observed many times. The genes are TRBV29-1 and TRBJ2-7; TRBD1 matches 9 bases. The V gene's germline CDR1 is SQVTM and CDR2 ANQGSEA. The CDR3 extends over 13 amino acids. The CDR3 DNA is TGCAGACCTGGACAGGGGTACAACTACGAGCAGTACGTC. The encoded protein is CRPGQGYNYEQYV.

CDR3 amino acids: CASSANRGHGANVLTF. The CDR3 DNA reads TGTGCCAGCAGCGCAAATAGGGGGCATGGGGCCAACGTCCTGACTTTC. V usage is TRBV2 and J usage is TRBJ2-6; 7 bases line up with TRBD1. Germline CDR1 and CDR2: SNHLY and FYNNEI. Trimming took 6 bases from V and 3 from J; bases not matched to a gene: 8. The length of the CDR3 is 16 residues.

J is TRBJ2-7 and V is TRBV18, with 12 bases lining up with TRBD1. V shed 6 bases and J 1 base; nucleotides not matched to a gene: 1. Per the germline V gene, CDR1 is KGHSH and CDR2 is LQKENI. The CDR3 totals 14 residues. DNA for the CDR3: TGTGCCAGCTCGGGACAGGGGGCGTCCTACGAGCAGTACGTC. This codes for CASSGQGASYEQYV.

The chain couples TRBV7-3 to TRBJ2-6, with D uncertain. V was shortened by 2 bases and J by 0 bases, with 8 bases between the two germline ends. This CDR3 comprises 16 residues. CDR1 SGHTA and CDR2 FQGTGA come from the germline V gene. The CDR3, as DNA: TGTGCCAGCAGCTTATCCCCCAACTCTGGGGCCAACGTCCTGACTTTC. Residues: CASSLSPNSGANVLTF.

This clonotype has just a few counts. V is TRBV12-3 or TRBV12-4 and J is TRBJ1-3; D remains unclear. There are 15 residues in the CDR3. The V end was cut by 5 bases, the J end by 1 base, with 12 bases between. This chain's CDR3 is CASSDPTGSGNTIYF. The CDR3, as DNA: TGTGCCAGCAGTGACCCGACGGGATCTGGAAACACCATATATTTT.